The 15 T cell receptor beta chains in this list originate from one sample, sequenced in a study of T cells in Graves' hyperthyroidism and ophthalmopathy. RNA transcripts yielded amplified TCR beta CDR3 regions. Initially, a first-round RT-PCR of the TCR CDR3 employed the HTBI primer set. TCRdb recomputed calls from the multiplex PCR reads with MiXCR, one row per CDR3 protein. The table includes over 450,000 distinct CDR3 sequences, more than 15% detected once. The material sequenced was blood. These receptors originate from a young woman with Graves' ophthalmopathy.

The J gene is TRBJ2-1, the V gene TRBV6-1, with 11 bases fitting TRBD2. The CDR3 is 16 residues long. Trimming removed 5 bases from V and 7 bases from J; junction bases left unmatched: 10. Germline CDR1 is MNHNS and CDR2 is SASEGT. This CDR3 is CASSPLGSGRVNEQFF. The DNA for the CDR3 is TGTGCCAGCAGTCCCCTCGGTAGCGGGAGGGTAAATGAGCAGTTCTTC.

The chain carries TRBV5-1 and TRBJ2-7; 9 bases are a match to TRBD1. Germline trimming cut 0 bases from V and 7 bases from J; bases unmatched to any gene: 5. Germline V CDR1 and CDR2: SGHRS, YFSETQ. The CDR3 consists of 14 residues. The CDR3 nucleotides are TGCGCCAGCAGCTTGGAACGGACAGGGGATGAGCAGTACTTC. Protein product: CASSLERTGDEQYF.

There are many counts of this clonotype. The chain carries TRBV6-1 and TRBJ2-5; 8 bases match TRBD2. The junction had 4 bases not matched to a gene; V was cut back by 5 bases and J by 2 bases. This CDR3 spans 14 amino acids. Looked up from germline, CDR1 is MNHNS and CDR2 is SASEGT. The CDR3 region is CASSRLAGQETQYF. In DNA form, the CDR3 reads TGTGCCAGCAGTAGATTAGCGGGGCAAGAGACCCAGTACTTC.

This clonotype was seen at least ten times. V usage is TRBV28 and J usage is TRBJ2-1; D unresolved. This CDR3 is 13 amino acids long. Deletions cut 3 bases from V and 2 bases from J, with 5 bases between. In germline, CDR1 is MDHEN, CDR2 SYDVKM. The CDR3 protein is CASSLRPYNEQFF. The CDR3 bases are TGTGCCAGCAGTTTGAGGCCCTACAATGAGCAGTTCTTC. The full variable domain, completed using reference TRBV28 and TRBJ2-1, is DVKVTQSSRYLVKRTGEKVFLECVQDMDHENMFWYRQDPGLGLRLIYFSYDVKMKEKGDIPEGYSVSREKKERFSLILESASTNQTSMYLCASSLRPYNEQFFGPGTRLTVL.

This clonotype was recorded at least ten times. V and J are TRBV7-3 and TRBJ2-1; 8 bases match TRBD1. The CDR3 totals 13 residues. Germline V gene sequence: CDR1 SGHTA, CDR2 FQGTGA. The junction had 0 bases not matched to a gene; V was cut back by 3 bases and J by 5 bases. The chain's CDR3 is CASSLTGDNEQFF. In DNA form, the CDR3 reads TGTGCCAGCAGCTTGACAGGGGACAATGAGCAGTTCTTC. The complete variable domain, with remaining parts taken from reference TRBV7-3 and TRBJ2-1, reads GAGVSQTPSNKVTEKGKYVELRCDPISGHTALYWYRQSLGQGPEFLIYFQGTGAADDSGLPNDRFFAVRPEGSVSTLKIQRTERGDSAVYLCASSLTGDNEQFFGPGTRLTVL.

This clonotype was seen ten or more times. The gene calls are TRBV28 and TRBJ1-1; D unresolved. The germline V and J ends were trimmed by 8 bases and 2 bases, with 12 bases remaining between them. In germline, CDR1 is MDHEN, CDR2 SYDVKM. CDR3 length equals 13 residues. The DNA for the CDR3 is TGTGCCAGCCTTCACACATACAACACTGAAGCTTTCTTT. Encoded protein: CASLHTYNTEAFF.

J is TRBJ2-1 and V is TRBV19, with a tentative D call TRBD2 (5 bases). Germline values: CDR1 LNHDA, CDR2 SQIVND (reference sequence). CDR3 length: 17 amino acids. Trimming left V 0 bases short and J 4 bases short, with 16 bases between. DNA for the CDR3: TGTGCCAGTAGTATAGACACAGCGGAGCCCGCGTACAATGAGCAGTTCTTC. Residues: CASSIDTAEPAYNEQFF.

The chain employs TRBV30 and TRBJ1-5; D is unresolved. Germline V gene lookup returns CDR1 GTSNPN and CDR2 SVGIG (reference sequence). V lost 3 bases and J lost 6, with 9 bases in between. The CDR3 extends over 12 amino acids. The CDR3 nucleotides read TGTGCCTGGAGGGAAGCGGGTCAGCCCCAGCATTTT. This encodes CAWREAGQPQHF.

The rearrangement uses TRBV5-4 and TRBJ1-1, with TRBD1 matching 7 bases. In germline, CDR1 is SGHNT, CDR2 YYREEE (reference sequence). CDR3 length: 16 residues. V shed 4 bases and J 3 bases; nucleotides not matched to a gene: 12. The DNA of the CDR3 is TGTGCCAGCAGCCTGACAGGGAGGGCCCGGGACACTGAAGCTTTCTTT. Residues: CASSLTGRARDTEAFF.

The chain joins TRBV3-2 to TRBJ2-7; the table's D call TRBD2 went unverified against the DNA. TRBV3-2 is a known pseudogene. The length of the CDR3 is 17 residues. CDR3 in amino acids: CASSQVGLAGITYEQYF. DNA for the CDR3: TGTGCCAGCAGCCAAGTGGGGCTAGCGGGGATAACCTACGAGCAGTACTTC.

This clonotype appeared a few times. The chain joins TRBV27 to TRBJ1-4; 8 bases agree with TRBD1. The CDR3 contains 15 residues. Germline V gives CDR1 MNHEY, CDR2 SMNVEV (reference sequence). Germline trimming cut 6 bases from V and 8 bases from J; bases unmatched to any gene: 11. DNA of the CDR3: TGTGCCAGCAGCCCTAATCAGGGGGCCGGGGAAAAACTGTTTTTT. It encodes CASSPNQGAGEKLFF.

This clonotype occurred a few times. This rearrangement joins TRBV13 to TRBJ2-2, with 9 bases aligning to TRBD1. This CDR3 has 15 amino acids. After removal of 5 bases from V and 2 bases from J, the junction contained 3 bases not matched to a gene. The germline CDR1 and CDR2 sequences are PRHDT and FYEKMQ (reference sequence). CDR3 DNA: TGTGCCAGCAGCCAGGGACAGGGTAACACCGGGGAGCTGTTTTTT. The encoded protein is CASSQGQGNTGELFF.

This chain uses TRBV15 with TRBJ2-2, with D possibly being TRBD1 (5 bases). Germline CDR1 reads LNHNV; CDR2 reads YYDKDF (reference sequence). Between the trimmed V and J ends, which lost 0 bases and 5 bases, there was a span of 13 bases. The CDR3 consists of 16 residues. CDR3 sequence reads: CATSREILGRTGELFF. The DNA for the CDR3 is TGTGCCACCAGCAGAGAGATCCTGGGGCGGACCGGGGAGCTGTTTTTT.

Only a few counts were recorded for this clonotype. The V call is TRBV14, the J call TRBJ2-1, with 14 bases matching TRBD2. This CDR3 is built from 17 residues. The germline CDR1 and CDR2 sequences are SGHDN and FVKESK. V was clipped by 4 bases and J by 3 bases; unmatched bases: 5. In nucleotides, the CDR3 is TGTGCCAGCAGCCTACGGACTAGCGGGAGGAACTACAATGAGCAGTTCTTC. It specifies CASSLRTSGRNYNEQFF.

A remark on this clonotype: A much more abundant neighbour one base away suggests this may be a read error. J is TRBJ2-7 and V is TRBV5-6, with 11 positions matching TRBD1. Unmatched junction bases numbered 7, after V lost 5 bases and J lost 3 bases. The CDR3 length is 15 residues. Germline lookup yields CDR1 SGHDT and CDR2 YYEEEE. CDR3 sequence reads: CASRPSGTGGYEQYF. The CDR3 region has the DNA TGTGCCAGCAGACCCTCCGGGACAGGGGGCTACGAGCAGTACTTC.